Below, 4 T cell receptor beta chains from the same sample are listed, as sequenced in a study of cytomegalovirus exposure and HLA in healthy donors. With 60 Vbeta and 13 Jbeta primers, the PCR was carried out. Method: immunoSEQ multiplex PCR; TCRdb's copy keeps in-frame clones and lacks some. Of some 170,000 clones in the sample, about three quarters were seen once. Input material: PBMCs. The source of these receptors is a woman aged 25 to 45 in good health and CMV-seronegative.

The CDR3 sequence: CASSLQTGSNTGELFF. The CDR3 nucleotides are TGTGCCAGCAGCCTCCAGACAGGGTCGAACACCGGGGAGCTGTTTTTT. V usage is TRBV11-2 and J usage is TRBJ2-2, with 7 bases identical to TRBD1. V shed 5 bases and J 0 bases; nucleotides not matched to a gene: 6. There are 16 residues in the CDR3. The germline gives CDR1 SGHAT, CDR2 FQNNGV.

The chain couples TRBV15 to TRBJ2-1, with 7 nucleotides matching TRBD1. Looked up from germline, CDR1 is LNHNV and CDR2 is YYDKDF (reference sequence). This CDR3 has 14 amino acids. V lost 9 bases, J lost 4 bases, and 9 bases stayed unmatched. DNA for the CDR3: TGTGCCACTAGCCCCGGGACAGTTTACAATGAGCAGTTCTTC. It encodes CATSPGTVYNEQFF.

The chain uses TRBV29-1 and TRBJ2-3; 9 bases match TRBD2. The CDR3 is 14 residues long. The germline CDR1 and CDR2 sequences are SQVTM and ANQGSEA. V lost 7 bases, J lost 2 bases, and 7 bases stayed unmatched. The CDR3: CSALAGILTDTQYF. The CDR3 coding sequence is TGCAGCGCTCTAGCGGGGATACTCACAGATACGCAGTATTTT.

The CDR3 is CASSGGGRGQGEQETQYF. CDR3 bases: TGTGCCAGCAGTGGGGGTGGGAGGGGACAGGGAGAACAAGAGACCCAGTACTTC. The rearrangement joins TRBV6-1 to TRBJ2-5; 9 positions agree with TRBD1. Germline V gene lookup returns CDR1 MNHNS and CDR2 SASEGT. The J segment lost 2 bases and the V segment lost 4 bases, leaving 14 bases of the junction unmatched. CDR3 size: 18 residues.